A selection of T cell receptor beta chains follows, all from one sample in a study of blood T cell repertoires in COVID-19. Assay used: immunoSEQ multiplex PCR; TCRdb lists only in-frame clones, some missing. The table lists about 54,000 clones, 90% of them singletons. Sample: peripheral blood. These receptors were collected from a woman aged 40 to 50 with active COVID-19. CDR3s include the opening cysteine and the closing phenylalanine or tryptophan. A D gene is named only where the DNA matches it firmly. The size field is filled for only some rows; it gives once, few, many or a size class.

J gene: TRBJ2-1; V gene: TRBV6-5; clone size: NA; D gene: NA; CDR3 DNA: TGTGCCAGCAGCCGGTCCGACGGGACAGAGCAGTTCTTC; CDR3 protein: CASSRSDGTEQFF
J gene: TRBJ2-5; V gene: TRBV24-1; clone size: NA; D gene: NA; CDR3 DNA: TGTGCCACCAGTGATTCAGACACCAGTGAGACCCAGTACTTC; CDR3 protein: CATSDSDTSETQYF
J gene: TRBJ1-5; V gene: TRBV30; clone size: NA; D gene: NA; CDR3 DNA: TGTGCCTGGAGTGTAGGGGGGGGTCAGCCCCAGCATTTT; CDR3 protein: CAWSVGGGQPQHF
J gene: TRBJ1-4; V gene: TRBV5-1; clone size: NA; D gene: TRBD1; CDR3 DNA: TGCGCCAGCAGCCGTATTACAGGGGGAATAACCGAAAAACTGTTTTTT; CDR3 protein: CASSRITGGITEKLFF
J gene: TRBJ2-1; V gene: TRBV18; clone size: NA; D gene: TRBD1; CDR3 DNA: TGTGCCAGCTCACCAGCAGGGGGCCGGGAGCAGTTCTTC; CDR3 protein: CASSPAGGREQFF
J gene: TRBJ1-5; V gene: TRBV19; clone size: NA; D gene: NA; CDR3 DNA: TGTGCCAGTAGTATTAAAAGCAATCAGCCCCAGCATTTT; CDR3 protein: CASSIKSNQPQHF
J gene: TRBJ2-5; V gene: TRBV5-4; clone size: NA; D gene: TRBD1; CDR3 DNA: TGTGCCAGCAGCTTCGACAGGGGAAATTCGGAGACCCAGTACTTC; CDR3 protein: CASSFDRGNSETQYF
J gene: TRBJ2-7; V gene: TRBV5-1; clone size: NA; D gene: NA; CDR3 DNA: TGCGCCAGCAGCCAGGGCCCCTTCCGGGGGACCTACGAGCAGTACTTC; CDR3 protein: CASSQGPFRGTYEQYF
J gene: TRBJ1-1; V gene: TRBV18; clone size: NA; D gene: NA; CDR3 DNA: TGTGCCAGCTCACCTCTCTCTACGGGGGGCGCCTCTGAAGCTTTCTTT; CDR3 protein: CASSPLSTGGASEAFF
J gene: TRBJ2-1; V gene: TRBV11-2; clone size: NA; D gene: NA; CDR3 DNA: TGTGCCAGCAGCTCAAACGGGGCGGGGCTCTTTGAGCAGTTCTTC; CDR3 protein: CASSSNGAGLFEQFF
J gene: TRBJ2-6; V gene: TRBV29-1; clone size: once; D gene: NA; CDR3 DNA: TGCAGCGTTGAAGATGCAGGGTACTCTGGGGCCAACGTCCTGACTTTC; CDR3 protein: CSVEDAGYSGANVLTF
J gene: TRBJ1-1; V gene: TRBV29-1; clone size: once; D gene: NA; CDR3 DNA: TGCAGCGTTGATAAGGGTGTCGGGGGCACTGAAGCTTTCTTT; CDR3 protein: CSVDKGVGGTEAFF
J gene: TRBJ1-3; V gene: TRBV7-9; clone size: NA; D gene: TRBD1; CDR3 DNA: TGTGCCAGCAGCTTACGGACAGGGAGGAGTGGAAACACCATATATTTT; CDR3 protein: CASSLRTGRSGNTIYF
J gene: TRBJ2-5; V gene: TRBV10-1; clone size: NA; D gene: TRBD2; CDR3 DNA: TGCGCCAGCCCCGTCGCGGGGGGACAAGAGACCCAGTACTTC; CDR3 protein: CASPVAGGQETQYF
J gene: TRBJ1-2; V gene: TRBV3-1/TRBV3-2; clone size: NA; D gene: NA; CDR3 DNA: TGTGCCAGCAGCCAAGGACAGGCGACCTACTATGGCTACACCTTC; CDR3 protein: CASSQGQATYYGYTF
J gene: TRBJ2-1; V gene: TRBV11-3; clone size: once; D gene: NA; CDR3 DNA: TGTGCCAGCAGCTTAGTTGGGGGGTACAATGAGCAGTTCTTC; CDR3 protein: CASSLVGGYNEQFF
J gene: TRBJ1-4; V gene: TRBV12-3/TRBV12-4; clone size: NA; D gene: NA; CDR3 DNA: TGTGCCAGCAGTTTGAGAGTATCGGAAAAACTGTTTTTT; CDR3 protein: CASSLRVSEKLFF
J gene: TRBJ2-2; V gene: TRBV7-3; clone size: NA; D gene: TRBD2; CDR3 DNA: TGTGCCAGCAGCCTACGGACTAGCGGCAGGGAGGAGCTGTTTTTT; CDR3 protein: CASSLRTSGREELFF
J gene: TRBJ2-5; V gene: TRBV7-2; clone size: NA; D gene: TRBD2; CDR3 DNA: TGTGCCAGCAGCTTAGGACTAGCGGGGGGGGTAGAAGAGACCCAGTACTTC; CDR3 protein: CASSLGLAGGVEETQYF
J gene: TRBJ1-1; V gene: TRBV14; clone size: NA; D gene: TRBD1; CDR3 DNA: TGTGCCAGCAGCCACCGGACAGGGAAAGGGAACACTGAAGCTTTCTTT; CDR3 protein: CASSHRTGKGNTEAFF
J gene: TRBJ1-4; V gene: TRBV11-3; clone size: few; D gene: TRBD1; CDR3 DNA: TGTGCCAGCAGCTCCGGGACAGGGGACCGCCAGGGTGAAAAACTGTTTTTT; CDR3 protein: CASSSGTGDRQGEKLFF
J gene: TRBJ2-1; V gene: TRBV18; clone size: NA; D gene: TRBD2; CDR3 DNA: TGTGCCAGCTCACCACCTAGCGGGGGGGCCGTATACAATGAGCAGTTCTTC; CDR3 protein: CASSPPSGGAVYNEQFF
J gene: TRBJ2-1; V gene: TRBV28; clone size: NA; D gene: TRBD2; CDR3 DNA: TGTGCCAGCATTCTATCGGGGAGGGGTGAGCAGTTCTTC; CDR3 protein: CASILSGRGEQFF
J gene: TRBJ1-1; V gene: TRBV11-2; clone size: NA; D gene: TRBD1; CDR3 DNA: TGTGCCAGCAGAGACAGGGGGCGCGGGGGGACTGAAGCTTTCTTT; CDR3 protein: CASRDRGRGGTEAFF
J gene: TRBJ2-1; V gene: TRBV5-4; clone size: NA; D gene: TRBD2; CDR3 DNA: TGTGCCAGCAGCTTAGTTTCGGCGGGGGATTCTGAGCAGTTCTTC; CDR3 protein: CASSLVSAGDSEQFF
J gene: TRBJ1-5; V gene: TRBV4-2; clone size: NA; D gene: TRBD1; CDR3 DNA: TGTGCCAGCAGCCCAAACCTGGGACAGGGGGTCAATCAGCCCCAGCATTTT; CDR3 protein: CASSPNLGQGVNQPQHF
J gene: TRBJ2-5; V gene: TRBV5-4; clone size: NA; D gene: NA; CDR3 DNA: TGTGCCAGCAGCTTACGGCGCAGGGAAGAGACCCAGTACTTC; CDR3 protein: CASSLRRREETQYF
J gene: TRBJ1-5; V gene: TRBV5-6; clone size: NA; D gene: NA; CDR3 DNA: TGTGCCAGCAGCTTGCTGGGGGAGGTTCAGCCCCAGCATTTT; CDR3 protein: CASSLLGEVQPQHF
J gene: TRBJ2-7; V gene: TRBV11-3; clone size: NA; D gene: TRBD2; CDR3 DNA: TGTGCCAGCAGCTCCCGAGTAGGGAGCGGGGAAGCGTACTTC; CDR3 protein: CASSSRVGSGEAYF
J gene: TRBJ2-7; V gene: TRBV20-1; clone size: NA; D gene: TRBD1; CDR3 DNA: TGCAGTGCTAGTGGGGACAGGGCATCCGAGCAGTACTTC; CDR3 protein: CSASGDRASEQYF
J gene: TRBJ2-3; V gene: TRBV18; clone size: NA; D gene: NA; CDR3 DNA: TGTGCCAGCTCACCACTAGGAGGGATAACAGATACGCAGTATTTT; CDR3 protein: CASSPLGGITDTQYF
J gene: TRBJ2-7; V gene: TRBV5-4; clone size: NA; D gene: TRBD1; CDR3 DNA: TGTGCCAGCAGCTCCGGGACAGGTTTTTACGAGCAGTACTTC; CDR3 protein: CASSSGTGFYEQYF
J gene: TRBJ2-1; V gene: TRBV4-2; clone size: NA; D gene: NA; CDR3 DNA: TGTGCCAGCAGGGTATCGCACGGAGCCAGCTCCTACAATGAGCAGTTCTTC; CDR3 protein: CASRVSHGASSYNEQFF
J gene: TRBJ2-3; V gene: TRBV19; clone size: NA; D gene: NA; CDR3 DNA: TGTGCCAGTAGTTTAAACACAGATACGCAGTATTTT; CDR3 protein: CASSLNTDTQYF
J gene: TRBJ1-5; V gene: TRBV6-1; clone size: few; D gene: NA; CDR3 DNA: TGTGCCAGCAGTGCGATTACGGGGTATAGCAATCAGCCCCAGCATTTT; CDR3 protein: CASSAITGYSNQPQHF
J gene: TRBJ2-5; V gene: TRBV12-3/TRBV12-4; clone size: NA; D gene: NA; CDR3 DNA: TGTGCCAGCAGTCGCCCCCCGGGATTGGCCCAGTACTTC; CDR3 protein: CASSRPPGLAQYF
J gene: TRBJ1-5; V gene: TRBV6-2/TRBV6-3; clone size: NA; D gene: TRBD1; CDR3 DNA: TGTGCCAGCAGTAAACAAGGACAGGGCCCTCAGCCCCAGCATTTT; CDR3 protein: CASSKQGQGPQPQHF
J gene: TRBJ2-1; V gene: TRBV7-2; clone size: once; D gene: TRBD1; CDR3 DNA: TGTGCCAGCAGCTCCCGGGGACAGGGCGCGCGATTCAATGAGCAGTTCTTC; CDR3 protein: CASSSRGQGARFNEQFF
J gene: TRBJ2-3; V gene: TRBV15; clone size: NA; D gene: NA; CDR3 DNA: TGTGCCACCAGCAGAGATCGTCAGATCTCTTTT; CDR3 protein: CATSRDRQISF
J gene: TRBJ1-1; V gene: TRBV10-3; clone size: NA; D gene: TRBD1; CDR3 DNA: TGTGCCATCAGTGATTGGACAGGTGTGAACACTGAAGCTTTCTTT; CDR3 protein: CAISDWTGVNTEAFF
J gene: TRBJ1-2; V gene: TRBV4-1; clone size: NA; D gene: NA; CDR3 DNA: TGCGCCAGCAGCCAAGATCCTAGGAGCCCCTATGGCTACACCTTC; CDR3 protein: CASSQDPRSPYGYTF
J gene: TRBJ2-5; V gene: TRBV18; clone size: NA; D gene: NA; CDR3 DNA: TGTGCCAGCTCACCCCTTAAAACAGGAGAGACCCAGTACTTC; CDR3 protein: CASSPLKTGETQYF
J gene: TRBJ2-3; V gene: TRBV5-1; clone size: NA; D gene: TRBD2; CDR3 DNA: TGCGCCAGCAGCCCCGGGACTAGCGGCACAGATACGCAGTATTTT; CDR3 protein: CASSPGTSGTDTQYF
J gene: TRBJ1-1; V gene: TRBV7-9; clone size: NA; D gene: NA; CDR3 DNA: TGTGCCAGCAGCCCACAGGGCAGTGGCACTGAAGCTTTCTTT; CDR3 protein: CASSPQGSGTEAFF